The rows below give T cell receptor beta chains drawn from one sample of a study of PD-1 blockade in classical Hodgkin lymphoma. Repertoires were generated with immunoSEQ multiplex PCR, while TCRdb's copy carries only in-frame clones and drops some. The data show 6,400 or so clones, roughly 85% seen once. The sample here was CD4+ T cells from blood, taken at baseline. Every receptor here comes from a human donor with classical Hodgkin lymphoma. Each CDR3 is given with its conserved first and last residue. D genes are given only for firm matches. Only part of the rows carry a size: once, few, many, or a class if the clone is expanded.

V,size,J,D,CDR3,DNA
TRBV12-5,-,TRBJ2-5,TRBD1,CASGLDPDRGVWVQYF,TGTGCTAGTGGTTTGGACCCTGACAGGGGGGTCTGGGTGCAGTACTTC
TRBV11-2,few,TRBJ1-2,TRBD1,CASSLTTGDNYGYTF,TGTGCCAGCAGCTTAACGACAGGGGACAACTATGGCTACACCTTC
TRBV28,-,TRBJ1-2,-,CASRPPGLHYGYTF,TGTGCCAGCAGGCCCCCCGGGCTCCACTATGGCTACACCTTC
TRBV4-2,-,TRBJ1-6,-,CASSQAAGVGNSPLHF,TGTGCCAGCAGCCAAGCGGCCGGGGTCGGAAATTCACCCCTCCACTTT
TRBV6-6,-,TRBJ1-1,TRBD1,CASRETGFRSTEAFF,TGTGCCAGCAGAGAGACAGGGTTTAGGAGCACTGAAGCTTTCTTT
TRBV2,-,TRBJ1-2,-,CASNPGSYGYTF,TGTGCCAGCAATCCGGGGAGCTATGGCTACACCTTC
TRBV7-2,-,TRBJ2-1,TRBD2,CASSVSSGSSYNEQFF,TGTGCCAGCAGCGTCTCTAGCGGGAGCTCCTACAATGAGCAGTTCTTC
TRBV7-9,-,TRBJ1-1,TRBD1,CASSEQGVNTEAFF,TGTGCCAGCAGCGAGCAGGGGGTTAACACTGAAGCTTTCTTT
TRBV5-1,-,TRBJ1-2,TRBD1,CASSTGQGITPGQPNYGYTF,TGCGCCAGCAGCACAGGACAGGGTATCACCCCAGGTCAGCCTAACTATGGCTACACCTTC
TRBV25-1,-,TRBJ1-6,-,CASREPRAVHF,TGTGCCAGCAGGGAGCCGAGGGCCGTCCACTTT
TRBV7-2,few,TRBJ1-2,-,CASSLGEGRYGYTF,TGTGCCAGCAGCTTAGGGGAGGGAAGGTATGGCTACACCTTC
TRBV19,few,TRBJ2-5,TRBD2,CASSWGLAVQETQYF,TGTGCCAGTAGTTGGGGACTAGCGGTCCAAGAGACCCAGTACTTC
TRBV29-1,-,TRBJ2-1,TRBD2,CSVGLAGEGYNEQFF,TGCAGCGTCGGACTAGCGGGAGAGGGGTACAATGAGCAGTTCTTC
TRBV21-1,few,TRBJ1-3,-,CASSKNWGSSGNTIYF,TGTGCCAGCAGCAAAAATTGGGGGTCCTCTGGAAACACCATATATTTT
TRBV4-1,-,TRBJ2-1,-,CASSQVWAANPSYNEQFF,TGCGCCAGCAGCCAAGTTTGGGCGGCAAACCCATCCTACAATGAGCAGTTCTTC
TRBV4-1,-,TRBJ1-5,TRBD1,CASSREDRCNQPQHF,TGCGCCAGCAGCCGAGAGGACAGGTGCAATCAGCCCCAGCATTTT
TRBV6-1,-,TRBJ2-7,-,CASIRQNTYEQYF,TGTGCCAGCATTCGCCAGAATACCTACGAGCAGTACTTC
TRBV19,-,TRBJ2-1,TRBD2,CASSTRLAGGMDEQFF,TGTGCCAGTAGTACCCGACTAGCGGGAGGGATGGATGAGCAGTTCTTC
TRBV28,-,TRBJ1-4,TRBD1,CASSPQGVYEKLFF,TGTGCCAGCAGTCCACAGGGGGTGTATGAAAAACTGTTTTTT
TRBV28,-,TRBJ2-1,-,CASHRGRYEQFF,TGTGCCAGCCATCGAGGACGGTATGAGCAGTTCTTC
TRBV7-9,few,TRBJ2-5,TRBD1,CASSLEGQGYGETQYF,TGTGCCAGCAGCTTAGAAGGACAGGGTTATGGAGAGACCCAGTACTTC
TRBV11-2,-,TRBJ2-1,-,CASSLANEQFF,TGTGCCAGCAGCTTAGCGAATGAGCAGTTCTTC
TRBV7-9,few,TRBJ1-5,-,CASSQGAYEPQHF,TGTGCCAGCAGCCAAGGGGCCTACGAGCCCCAGCATTTT